These 5 T cell receptor beta chains were sequenced from one sample in a study of blood T cell repertoires in COVID-19. This table comes from immunoSEQ multiplex PCR, and its TCRdb copy is limited to in-frame clones, with some not included. The sample has nearly 80,000 clones, approximately 82% seen once. Sequencing input: peripheral blood. The receptors originated from a woman aged 70-85 years with acute or convalescent COVID-19.

The chain recombines TRBV6-5 with TRBJ1-1, with 7 bases aligning to TRBD1. V trimming: 4 bases; J trimming: 0 bases; junction bases outside the gene matches: 5. Germline assignment: CDR1 MNHEY and CDR2 SVGAGI. The length of the CDR3 is 15 residues. The CDR3 spells CASSLTGQMNTEAFF. The DNA for the CDR3 is TGTGCCAGCAGTTTGACGGGACAGATGAACACTGAAGCTTTCTTT.

This chain joins TRBV3-1 (or the pseudogene TRBV3-2) and TRBJ1-1, with a possible D match to TRBD1 (6 bases). Germline assignment: CDR1 LGHDT and CDR2 YNNKEL (reference sequence). V shed 1 base and J shed 2 bases, with 8 bases lying between them. The CDR3 runs to 14 residues. CDR3 amino acids: CASSQGTVNTEAFF. CDR3 bases: TGTGCCAGCAGCCAAGGGACAGTTAACACTGAAGCTTTCTTT.

CDR3 amino acids: CASRTGRGSSYNEQFF. DNA for the CDR3: TGTGCCAGCAGGACGGGGCGGGGAAGCTCCTACAATGAGCAGTTCTTC. The chain links TRBV27 to TRBJ2-1; D is possibly TRBD2 (6 bases). V dropped 6 bases and J dropped 0 bases, with 15 bases sitting between them. CDR1 is MNHEY and CDR2 is SMNVEV in the germline V gene (reference sequence). The CDR3 runs to 16 residues.

This chain links TRBV5-1 with TRBJ2-1; D unresolved. The V and J ends lost 3 bases and 0 bases respectively, with 22 bases between them. Germline V gene data show CDR1 as SGHRS and CDR2 as YFSETQ. This CDR3 is 19 amino acids long. The CDR3 sequence: CASSSSPRGRLSSYNEQFF. The CDR3 bases are TGCGCCAGCAGCTCCTCCCCACGCGGCAGACTTAGCTCCTACAATGAGCAGTTCTTC.

The chain links TRBV19 to TRBJ1-4, with a possible D match to TRBD1 (5 bases). The CDR3 length is 14 residues. V dropped 3 bases and J dropped 6 bases, with 11 bases sitting between them. Germline V gene lookup returns CDR1 LNHDA and CDR2 SQIVND (reference sequence). CDR3 DNA: TGTGCCAGTAGTATGGTCGGCAGGGATGAAAAACTGTTTTTT. Protein product: CASSMVGRDEKLFF.